What follows are 11 T cell receptor beta chains derived from one specimen sequenced in a study of shared clonotypes between healthy human individuals (dated by TCRdb to the early 2020s). The library relied on the immunoSEQ multiplex PCR assay. TCRdb mirrors the immuneACCESS table, restricted to in-frame sequences. Some clones are absent from its copies; in checked studies, under half trace to an unresolved V gene, and the reason for the others is unknown. The sample data list about 490,000 clones, and over 75% of these were observed just once. The top ten clonotypes cover roughly 12% of the sample. The sample consisted of PBMCs. These receptors originate from a woman between 40 and 55 years old in good health. Some clones in this sample may be carry-over from other donors' samples.

On this clone itself: A far larger clone lies a single base away; this is likely a read error. V and J are TRBV4-2 and TRBJ2-3, with 8 bases that match TRBD2. Germline V gives CDR1 LGHNA, CDR2 YNFKEQ. Unmatched junction bases numbered 12, after V lost 4 bases and J lost 3 bases. The length of the CDR3 is 17 residues. The CDR3: CASSPRASGGGTDTQYF. Written as DNA, the CDR3 is TGTGCCAGCAGCCCCCGAGCCTCGGGAGGGGGAACAGATACGCAGTATTTT.

Turning to this clone: A single base is all that separates this from a far larger clone, so a read error is likely. Other DNA sequences of this sample code for an identical CDR3. The rearrangement uses TRBV4-3 and TRBJ1-4, with D uncertain. The germline CDR1 and CDR2 sequences are LGHNA and YSLEER. V shed 1 base and J shed 2 bases, with 11 bases lying between them. This CDR3 comprises 16 residues. The CDR3 spells CASSQGRVVTNEKLFF. DNA for the CDR3: TGCGCCAGCAGCCAAGGTCGTGTCGTCACTAATGAAAAACTGTTTTTT.

The chain has TRBV27 and TRBJ1-2; 8 positions match TRBD1. Germline trimming cut 7 bases from V and 3 bases from J; bases unmatched to any gene: 7. The CDR3 totals 14 residues. The V gene's germline CDR1 is MNHEY and CDR2 SMNVEV (reference sequence). DNA for the CDR3: TGTGCCAGCAAATTTTCAGGGGGCGACTATGGCTACACCTTC. The encoded protein is CASKFSGGDYGYTF.

Comments on this clone: It may be a read error: a sequence one base away is much more abundant. The rearrangement joins TRBV6-6 to TRBJ1-1, with TRBD1 as a possible D gene (5 bases). The germline V gene has CDR1 MNHNY and CDR2 SVGAGI (reference sequence). This CDR3 is built from 15 residues. Trimming pared 10 bases from V and 4 bases from J, leaving 22 bases between. DNA for the CDR3: TGTGCCACCCACCTGAGTCCAGGGCTTGGCACTGAAGCTTTCTTT. Protein product: CATHLSPGLGTEAFF.

V is TRBV6-5 and J is TRBJ1-6; TRBD1 might be the D (6 bases). The CDR3 is made up of 14 amino acids. The V end was cut by 7 bases, the J end by 6 bases, with 13 bases between. Looked up from germline, CDR1 is MNHEY and CDR2 is SVGAGI. The CDR3 DNA sequence: TGTGCCAGCACCCGACAGGAGGGTAATTCACCCCTCCACTTT. This translates into CASTRQEGNSPLHF.

The chain employs TRBV4-1 and TRBJ2-7, with TRBD2 matching over 7 bases. This CDR3 has 17 residues. CDR1 is MGHRA, CDR2 YSYEKL, per germline. The V gene end was trimmed by 4 bases and the J gene end by 3 bases; junction bases not matched to a gene: 15. In DNA, the CDR3 is TGCGCCAGCAGCCCGGGAGTCTGGCGGGAGTTAAGCTACGAGCAGTACTTC. It codes for CASSPGVWRELSYEQYF.

This clone showed up just once. This chain links TRBV11-3 with TRBJ2-5, with 8 bases aligning to TRBD2. Trimming removed 5 bases from V and 1 base from J; junction bases left unmatched: 9. The CDR3 contains 16 residues. Germline CDR1 and CDR2: SGHNT and YENEEA. The CDR3 DNA sequence: TGTGCCAGCAGCACAAAAGCGGGAGTGTCCCAAGAGACCCAGTACTTC. Translation gives CASSTKAGVSQETQYF.

The chain couples TRBV27 to TRBJ2-2; the match to TRBD1 covers 7 bases. Trimming cost V 2 bases and J 7 bases; bases outside gene matches: 7. This CDR3 contains 15 residues. Germline CDR1 is MNHEY and CDR2 is SMNVEV (reference sequence). The CDR3 DNA reads TGTGCCAGCAGTTTACTGACAGGGTATATCGGGGAGCTGTTTTTT. As protein: CASSLLTGYIGELFF.

This clone occurred once. The identical CDR3 is also encoded by other nucleotide sequences in the sample. The chain links TRBV19 to TRBJ2-5; perhaps TRBD1 as D (5 bases). Trimming left V 3 bases short and J 4 bases short, with 6 bases between. This CDR3 is 12 amino acids long. Germline CDR1 LNHDA, CDR2 SQIVND (reference sequence). The CDR3: CASSIRGETQYF. In DNA form, the CDR3 reads TGTGCCAGTAGTATTAGGGGAGAGACCCAGTACTTC.

The V gene is TRBV2, the J gene TRBJ2-3; D is perhaps TRBD2 (5 bases). CDR1 and CDR2 from the germline V gene are SNHLY and FYNNEI. V lost 4 bases to trimming and J lost 0 bases, with 8 bases between them. This CDR3 has 14 amino acids. The CDR3: CASSVLGSTDTQYF. DNA of the CDR3: TGTGCCAGCAGTGTACTAGGGAGCACAGATACGCAGTATTTT.

V is TRBV9 and J is TRBJ2-2; D is ambiguous. Trimming removed 3 bases from V and 6 bases from J, with 6 bases in between. The CDR3 extends over 12 amino acids. Germline-derived CDR1 and CDR2 are SGDLS and YYNGEE. The CDR3 DNA follows: TGTGCCAGCAGCGCCCCACCCGGGGAGCTGTTTTTT. It yields the protein CASSAPPGELFF.